This is a list of T cell receptor beta chains from one sample in a study of glioma-infiltrating T cells after dendritic cell vaccination. The repertoire was sequenced with immunoSEQ multiplex PCR; TCRdb's copy has only in-frame clones and lacks some. The sample lists around 100,000 clones; roughly four fifths were seen once. This material consisted of blood, taken before dendritic cell vaccination. The receptors were gathered from a human donor with glioblastoma. CDR3s include the opening cysteine and the closing phenylalanine or tryptophan. Fields, in order: clone size, D gene, J gene, V gene, CDR3 protein, CDR3 DNA. A D gene is named only where the DNA matches it firmly. Only part of the rows carry a size: once, few, many, or a class if the clone is expanded.

>-|-|TRBJ2-3|TRBV19
CATHDQGGTDTQYF
TGTGCCACCCACGACCAGGGCGGCACAGATACGCAGTATTTT
>-|-|TRBJ2-3|TRBV5-6
CASSLLTLVLTDTQYF
TGTGCCAGCAGCTTACTTACCTTAGTCCTCACAGATACGCAGTATTTT
>-|TRBD2|TRBJ2-5|TRBV7-8
CASSPMEAGAKETQYF
TGTGCCAGCAGCCCCATGGAAGCGGGGGCCAAAGAGACCCAGTACTTC
>-|-|TRBJ2-7|TRBV12-5
CASGSSYYEQYF
TGTGCTAGTGGTTCGAGCTACTACGAGCAGTACTTC
>-|TRBD2|TRBJ2-7|TRBV5-4
CASSSRGDHVYEQYF
TGTGCCAGCAGCTCACGGGGGGACCACGTCTACGAGCAGTACTTC
>-|-|TRBJ1-1|TRBV6-6
CASSPPGSEAFF
TGTGCCAGCAGTCCACCAGGATCTGAAGCTTTCTTT
>-|TRBD1|TRBJ1-1|TRBV5-1
CASSLYGRGPATEAFF
TGCGCCAGCAGCTTGTATGGCAGGGGGCCGGCCACTGAAGCTTTCTTT
>few|TRBD1|TRBJ2-7|TRBV30
CAWNNGDSKYF
TGTGCCTGGAATAACGGGGACAGCAAGTACTTC
>-|-|TRBJ2-1|TRBV6-5
CASKEGLGYGEQFF
TGTGCCAGCAAGGAGGGGCTAGGATATGGTGAGCAGTTCTTC
>-|TRBD1|TRBJ2-4|TRBV11-2
CASSMPGTAGNIQYF
TGTGCCAGCAGCATGCCCGGGACAGCAGGAAACATTCAGTACTTC
>-|-|TRBJ1-5|TRBV7-8
CASSLVVAGYSNQPQHF
TGTGCCAGCAGCTTAGTAGTGGCAGGCTATAGCAATCAGCCCCAGCATTTT
>-|TRBD1|TRBJ2-5|TRBV6-5
CASSEGALKETQYF
TGTGCCAGCAGTGAGGGGGCTTTGAAGGAGACCCAGTACTTC
>-|TRBD1|TRBJ2-7|TRBV29-1
CSVGQGSYEQYF
TGCAGCGTCGGACAGGGGTCCTACGAGCAGTACTTC
>once|TRBD2|TRBJ2-7|TRBV7-8
CASSPTRTRWTYEQYF
TGTGCCAGCAGCCCTACTCGGACTAGATGGACCTACGAGCAGTACTTC
>-|-|TRBJ2-1|TRBV4-1
CASSQDSESEAGNEQFF
TGCGCCAGCAGCCAAGATTCAGAGTCCGAGGCCGGCAATGAGCAGTTCTTC
>-|TRBD1|TRBJ2-2|TRBV15
CATSVDRGQGGELFF
TGTGCCACCAGCGTAGACAGGGGGCAAGGCGGGGAGCTGTTTTTT
>-|TRBD2|TRBJ2-2|TRBV14
CASSQAGGTGELFF
TGTGCCAGCAGCCAAGCGGGGGGGACCGGGGAGCTGTTTTTT
>-|-|TRBJ1-5|TRBV19
CASNSAGIRGNQPQHF
TGTGCCAGCAACTCGGCGGGGATTCGTGGCAATCAGCCCCAGCATTTT
>-|-|TRBJ2-2|TRBV11-2
CASRPVAANTGELFF
TGTGCCAGCAGGCCGGTAGCGGCGAACACCGGGGAGCTGTTTTTT
>-|-|TRBJ2-2|TRBV5-4
CASSPLRNTGELFF
TGTGCCAGCAGTCCTCTCAGGAACACCGGGGAGCTGTTTTTT
>once|-|TRBJ2-1|TRBV27
CASSFRLYNEQFF
TGTGCCAGCAGTTTCAGGCTCTACAATGAGCAGTTCTTC
>once|TRBD1|TRBJ2-5|TRBV12-5
CASGSWTGLQETQYF
TGTGCTAGTGGTTCATGGACAGGGCTCCAAGAGACCCAGTACTTC
>-|TRBD1|TRBJ2-4|TRBV11-3
CASSFGQAYQYF
TGTGCCAGCAGCTTCGGACAGGCCTACCAGTACTTC
>once|-|TRBJ2-7|TRBV6-6
CASSYKGEEQYF
TGTGCCAGCAGTTACAAAGGGGAAGAGCAGTACTTC
>-|TRBD1|TRBJ2-2|TRBV5-1
CASSLQPGQANTGELFF
TGCGCCAGCAGCTTACAACCGGGACAGGCTAACACCGGGGAGCTGTTTTTT
>-|TRBD2|TRBJ2-2|TRBV9
CASSSTSGGAFGELFF
TGTGCCAGCAGCTCGACTAGCGGGGGGGCCTTCGGGGAGCTGTTTTTT
>few|TRBD2|TRBJ2-3|TRBV6-4
CASSESGGGPDTQYF
TGTGCCAGCAGTGAAAGCGGGGGGGGTCCAGATACGCAGTATTTT
>once|TRBD1|TRBJ1-5|TRBV19
CASSRSGQGASGNQPQHF
TGTGCCAGTAGCAGATCGGGACAGGGGGCGTCGGGCAATCAGCCCCAGCATTTT
>-|TRBD2|TRBJ2-7|TRBV5-1
CASSLGTSASYEQYF
TGCGCCAGCAGCTTGGGGACTAGCGCATCCTACGAGCAGTACTTC
>-|-|TRBJ2-5|TRBV5-4
CASSLGQAHPGGQYF
TGTGCCAGCAGCTTGGGACAGGCCCACCCCGGCGGGCAGTACTTC
>-|-|TRBJ2-7|TRBV6-1
CASSEWGQDYEQYF
TGTGCCAGCAGTGAATGGGGGCAGGACTACGAGCAGTACTTC
>few|-|TRBJ2-3|TRBV12-2
CARRGGDPDTQYF
TGTGCAAGACGGGGGGGCGACCCAGATACGCAGTATTTT
>-|TRBD1|TRBJ1-1|TRBV5-8
CASSDRTGNTEAFF
TGTGCCAGCAGCGATAGGACAGGGAACACTGAAGCTTTCTTT
>-|-|TRBJ1-2|TRBV6-1
CASSVRGGGNYGYTF
TGTGCCAGCAGTGTCCGGGGAGGGGGAAACTATGGCTACACCTTC
>-|-|TRBJ2-7|TRBV14
CASSQDRAVDEQYF
TGTGCCAGCAGCCAAGACAGGGCGGTTGACGAGCAGTACTTC
>-|-|TRBJ1-5|TRBV27
CASSSKGGSNQPQHF
TGTGCCAGCAGTTCCAAAGGAGGGAGCAATCAGCCCCAGCATTTT
>once|TRBD1|TRBJ2-7|TRBV5-1
CASSLAPPGTGEYEQYF
TGCGCCAGCAGCTTGGCTCCCCCGGGGACAGGGGAATACGAGCAGTACTTC
>-|-|TRBJ1-2|TRBV15
CATSSPPGYTF
TGTGCCACCAGCAGTCCGCCCGGTTACACCTTC
>-|-|TRBJ2-7|TRBV27
CASSLSPLGPYEQYF
TGTGCCAGCAGTTTGTCCCCACTGGGCCCCTACGAGCAGTACTTC
>-|-|TRBJ2-7|TRBV5-6
CASSLDPETGLSSYEQYF
TGTGCCAGCAGCTTGGACCCTGAAACAGGGTTAAGCTCCTACGAGCAGTACTTC
>-|-|TRBJ2-3|TRBV14
CASSLLDVRGTDTQYF
TGTGCCAGCAGCCTTCTAGACGTCAGGGGCACAGATACGCAGTATTTT
>-|-|TRBJ1-2|TRBV20-1
CSGGGNYGYTF
TGCAGCGGGGGGGGCAACTATGGCTACACCTTC
>-|TRBD2|TRBJ2-5|TRBV27
CASSLPGGTQYF
TGTGCCAGCAGCCTCCCGGGGGGGACCCAGTACTTC
>-|TRBD1|TRBJ2-7|TRBV7-8
CASSVGTGGAYEQYF
TGTGCCAGCAGCGTCGGGACAGGGGGCGCCTACGAGCAGTACTTC
>-|-|TRBJ1-2|TRBV4-1
CASSPVIQGARRYGYTF
TGCGCCAGCAGCCCCGTGATACAGGGAGCTCGAAGATATGGCTACACCTTC
>-|-|TRBJ1-1|TRBV4-1
CASSQEWVGLTEAFF
TGCGCCAGCAGCCAAGAATGGGTGGGGCTCACTGAAGCTTTCTTT
>-|TRBD2|TRBJ2-1|TRBV7-2
CASSRPNGGGAREQFF
TGTGCCAGCAGCCGCCCCAATGGCGGGGGGGCCCGTGAGCAGTTCTTC
>-|-|TRBJ2-3|TRBV7-6
CASSLGGFSTDTQYF
TGTGCCAGCAGCTTAGGGGGCTTCAGCACAGATACGCAGTATTTT